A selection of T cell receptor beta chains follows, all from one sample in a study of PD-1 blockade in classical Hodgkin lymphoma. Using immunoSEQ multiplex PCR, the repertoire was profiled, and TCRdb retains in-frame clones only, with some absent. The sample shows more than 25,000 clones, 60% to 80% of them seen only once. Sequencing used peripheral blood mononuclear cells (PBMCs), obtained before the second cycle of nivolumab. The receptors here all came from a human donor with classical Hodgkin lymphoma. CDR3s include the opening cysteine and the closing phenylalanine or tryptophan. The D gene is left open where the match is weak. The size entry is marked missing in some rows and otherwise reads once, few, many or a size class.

cdr3_nt: TGTGCCAGCAGCTTATTGGGGGGAGATACGCAGTATTTT; cdr3_aa: CASSLLGGDTQYF; j_call: TRBJ2-3; cdr3_length: 13; v_call: TRBV7-8; d_call: -; clone_size: -
cdr3_nt: TGTGCCTGGAGTGGACAGGGCTTGACTGAAGCTTTCTTT; cdr3_aa: CAWSGQGLTEAFF; j_call: TRBJ1-1; cdr3_length: 13; v_call: TRBV30; d_call: TRBD1; clone_size: -
cdr3_nt: TGTGCCAGCACCCCTTCCCCGGGCAGCTTGGGGTACAATGAGCAGTTCTTC; cdr3_aa: CASTPSPGSLGYNEQFF; j_call: TRBJ2-1; cdr3_length: 17; v_call: TRBV7-6; d_call: -; clone_size: few
cdr3_nt: TGTGCCAGTGGGGTTGGGCAGCCCCAGCATTTT; cdr3_aa: CASGVGQPQHF; j_call: TRBJ1-5; cdr3_length: 11; v_call: TRBV19; d_call: -; clone_size: -
cdr3_nt: TGTGCCAGCAGAACTAGCGGGCGAGCCTACAATGAGCAGTTCTTC; cdr3_aa: CASRTSGRAYNEQFF; j_call: TRBJ2-1; cdr3_length: 15; v_call: TRBV6-5; d_call: TRBD2; clone_size: -
cdr3_nt: TGTGCCAGCTCACCACTTTCGCCAGGGGAAGACAAAAACATTCAGTACTTC; cdr3_aa: CASSPLSPGEDKNIQYF; j_call: TRBJ2-4; cdr3_length: 17; v_call: TRBV18; d_call: -; clone_size: -
cdr3_nt: TGTGCCAGCAGTTCCCAGGCGGGGTCCTCCTATGGCTACACCTTC; cdr3_aa: CASSSQAGSSYGYTF; j_call: TRBJ1-2; cdr3_length: 15; v_call: TRBV4-2; d_call: -; clone_size: -
cdr3_nt: TGTGCCAGCAGCCCCGAGACAGGCCCAAACATTCAGTACTTC; cdr3_aa: CASSPETGPNIQYF; j_call: TRBJ2-4; cdr3_length: 14; v_call: TRBV16; d_call: -; clone_size: -
cdr3_nt: TGTGCCAGCAGCTTTGGCGCACCCTACGAGCAGTACTTC; cdr3_aa: CASSFGAPYEQYF; j_call: TRBJ2-7; cdr3_length: 13; v_call: TRBV5-6; d_call: -; clone_size: few
cdr3_nt: TGTGCCATCAGTGCTGGGACAACAATGAACACTGAAGCTTTCTTT; cdr3_aa: CAISAGTTMNTEAFF; j_call: TRBJ1-1; cdr3_length: 15; v_call: TRBV10-3; d_call: -; clone_size: -
cdr3_nt: TGTGCCAGCACGGGGGGCCCGGGGTCCTACGAGCAGTACTTC; cdr3_aa: CASTGGPGSYEQYF; j_call: TRBJ2-7; cdr3_length: 14; v_call: TRBV6-6; d_call: -; clone_size: -
cdr3_nt: TGTGCCAGCAGCTTACGACGCGGGGGGGCGTCAGATACGCAGTATTTT; cdr3_aa: CASSLRRGGASDTQYF; j_call: TRBJ2-3; cdr3_length: 16; v_call: TRBV11-3; d_call: TRBD2; clone_size: -
cdr3_nt: TGCGCCAGCAGCGAGGAAACGCCGGGACAACCTAGGAAGAGCACAGATACGCAGTATTTT; cdr3_aa: CASSEETPGQPRKSTDTQYF; j_call: TRBJ2-3; cdr3_length: 20; v_call: TRBV5-1; d_call: -; clone_size: once
cdr3_nt: TGTGCCAGCAGCCTCGGTCTGGGAAACACTGAAGCTTTCTTT; cdr3_aa: CASSLGLGNTEAFF; j_call: TRBJ1-1; cdr3_length: 14; v_call: TRBV6-5; d_call: -; clone_size: few
cdr3_nt: TGTGCCAGCAGTGATCCGGCCGGGACAGGGCTGGGAGATACGCAGTATTTT; cdr3_aa: CASSDPAGTGLGDTQYF; j_call: TRBJ2-3; cdr3_length: 17; v_call: TRBV2; d_call: TRBD1; clone_size: once
cdr3_nt: TGTGCCAGCAGCCGGGACAGGGGCTCCGTAAAACTGTTTTTT; cdr3_aa: CASSRDRGSVKLFF; j_call: TRBJ1-4; cdr3_length: 14; v_call: TRBV7-8; d_call: TRBD1; clone_size: -
cdr3_nt: TGCGCCAGCAGCGTTACAGGGCCCTCCTACGAGCAGTACTTC; cdr3_aa: CASSVTGPSYEQYF; j_call: TRBJ2-7; cdr3_length: 14; v_call: TRBV5-1; d_call: -; clone_size: medium-sized
cdr3_nt: TGTGCCAGCAGACCTACCGTGACAGGGCCTAATCAGCCCCAGCATTTT; cdr3_aa: CASRPTVTGPNQPQHF; j_call: TRBJ1-5; cdr3_length: 16; v_call: TRBV27; d_call: TRBD1; clone_size: few
cdr3_nt: TGTGCCAGCAGTTCTCCAAGTACAGCGTACAATGAGCAGTTCTTC; cdr3_aa: CASSSPSTAYNEQFF; j_call: TRBJ2-1; cdr3_length: 15; v_call: TRBV27; d_call: -; clone_size: -
cdr3_nt: TGTGCCAGCAGCTTAGCGGGGCCCAACAATGAGCAGTTCTTC; cdr3_aa: CASSLAGPNNEQFF; j_call: TRBJ2-1; cdr3_length: 14; v_call: TRBV7-9; d_call: -; clone_size: -
cdr3_nt: TGTGCCAGCAGCTCGGACAGGGGGTTCAAAGTGACCGGGGAGCTGTTTTTT; cdr3_aa: CASSSDRGFKVTGELFF; j_call: TRBJ2-2; cdr3_length: 17; v_call: TRBV5-4; d_call: TRBD1; clone_size: few
cdr3_nt: TGTGCCAGCACCCGTCCTGGGGCCAACGTCCTGACTTTC; cdr3_aa: CASTRPGANVLTF; j_call: TRBJ2-6; cdr3_length: 13; v_call: TRBV6-5; d_call: -; clone_size: once
cdr3_nt: TGTGCCAGCAGACAAGGGGGGGGCGGGTCAGATACGCAGTATTTT; cdr3_aa: CASRQGGGGSDTQYF; j_call: TRBJ2-3; cdr3_length: 15; v_call: TRBV4-2; d_call: -; clone_size: -
cdr3_nt: TGTGCCAGCACCCCCCGGGGGGACACTGAAGCTTTCTTT; cdr3_aa: CASTPRGDTEAFF; j_call: TRBJ1-1; cdr3_length: 13; v_call: TRBV6-5; d_call: -; clone_size: few
cdr3_nt: TGTGCCAGCAGTTACGGGACAGGGGCTCCTCGGTACTTC; cdr3_aa: CASSYGTGAPRYF; j_call: TRBJ2-7; cdr3_length: 13; v_call: TRBV6-5; d_call: TRBD1; clone_size: few
cdr3_nt: TGTGCCAGCAGTCGGGACAGGGCATCGGAGCAGTTCTTC; cdr3_aa: CASSRDRASEQFF; j_call: TRBJ2-1; cdr3_length: 13; v_call: TRBV6-1; d_call: TRBD1; clone_size: few
cdr3_nt: TGTGCCAGCAGCCAAGATTTGACCCCATCCTACGAGCAGTACTTC; cdr3_aa: CASSQDLTPSYEQYF; j_call: TRBJ2-7; cdr3_length: 15; v_call: TRBV4-2; d_call: -; clone_size: -
cdr3_nt: TGTGCCAGTAGTAATAGCGGGGGGGCCGCGAACACCGGGGAGCTGTTTTTT; cdr3_aa: CASSNSGGAANTGELFF; j_call: TRBJ2-2; cdr3_length: 17; v_call: TRBV19; d_call: TRBD2; clone_size: -
cdr3_nt: TGTGCCAGTAGCTATCAACCAGTGGCGCGCAGCTCCTATAATTCACCCCTCCACTTT; cdr3_aa: CASSYQPVARSSYNSPLHF; j_call: TRBJ1-6; cdr3_length: 19; v_call: TRBV19; d_call: -; clone_size: -
cdr3_nt: TGCAGCGTTGAAGATCGAGGAACTTTCGATGGCTACACCTTC; cdr3_aa: CSVEDRGTFDGYTF; j_call: TRBJ1-2; cdr3_length: 14; v_call: TRBV29-1; d_call: -; clone_size: -
cdr3_nt: TGTGCCAGTAGTATAGGCGGGACTAGCCACAATGAGCAGTTCTTC; cdr3_aa: CASSIGGTSHNEQFF; j_call: TRBJ2-1; cdr3_length: 15; v_call: TRBV19; d_call: TRBD2; clone_size: -
cdr3_nt: TGTGCCAGCAGCCAAGAGGAGGGCAAATCTGGAAACACCATATATTTT; cdr3_aa: CASSQEEGKSGNTIYF; j_call: TRBJ1-3; cdr3_length: 16; v_call: TRBV4-2; d_call: -; clone_size: -
cdr3_nt: TGTGCCACCGGGGGGGGACCCGGGGCCGGGGAGCTGTTTTTT; cdr3_aa: CATGGGPGAGELFF; j_call: TRBJ2-2; cdr3_length: 14; v_call: TRBV19; d_call: TRBD2; clone_size: -
cdr3_nt: TGTGCCACCAGCAGAGATACCCCGGGGTCAAGGGGCAGGTACAATGAGCAGTTCTTC; cdr3_aa: CATSRDTPGSRGRYNEQFF; j_call: TRBJ2-1; cdr3_length: 19; v_call: TRBV15; d_call: -; clone_size: few
cdr3_nt: TGTGCCAGCAGTTACCGTAAAACTAGCGATGAGCAGTTCTTC; cdr3_aa: CASSYRKTSDEQFF; j_call: TRBJ2-1; cdr3_length: 14; v_call: TRBV6-6; d_call: TRBD2; clone_size: -
cdr3_nt: TGTGCCAGCAGTTACTCGGCCGGCACAGATACGCAGTATTTT; cdr3_aa: CASSYSAGTDTQYF; j_call: TRBJ2-3; cdr3_length: 14; v_call: TRBV6-5; d_call: -; clone_size: -
cdr3_nt: TGTGCCAGCAGTGAATCCCCATCGAGGGGCTATGGCTACACCTTC; cdr3_aa: CASSESPSRGYGYTF; j_call: TRBJ1-2; cdr3_length: 15; v_call: TRBV25-1; d_call: -; clone_size: -
cdr3_nt: TGCGCCAGCAGCCCCGAAATTCCGGGACAGGCAGATACGCAGTATTTT; cdr3_aa: CASSPEIPGQADTQYF; j_call: TRBJ2-3; cdr3_length: 16; v_call: TRBV5-1; d_call: TRBD1; clone_size: few
cdr3_nt: TGCAGCGTCTCAGACGCTTGGGAGCAGTACTTC; cdr3_aa: CSVSDAWEQYF; j_call: TRBJ2-7; cdr3_length: 11; v_call: TRBV29-1; d_call: -; clone_size: -
cdr3_nt: TGTGCCAGCAGTCCAGGGGGTCCCTATGGCTACACCTTC; cdr3_aa: CASSPGGPYGYTF; j_call: TRBJ1-2; cdr3_length: 13; v_call: TRBV28; d_call: TRBD1; clone_size: -